Below are 21 T cell receptor beta chains sequenced from a single sample in a study of OX40 agonist ivuxolimab in advanced cancers. The data were produced by immunoSEQ multiplex PCR, yet TCRdb's version contains in-frame clones alone and is incomplete. The data hold approximately 40,000 clones, with 82% observed a single time. Sequencing was performed on CD4+ or CD8+ T cells sorted from blood, taken in a trial of the OX40 agonist ivuxolimab. The receptors derive from an adult with an advanced solid tumor such as melanoma, head and neck, liver or kidney cancer.

V gene TRBV30 combines with J gene TRBJ1-5; 8 positions agree with TRBD1. There are 14 residues in the CDR3. With V trimmed by 3 bases and J by 4 bases, 5 bases remained unmatched. Germline lookup yields CDR1 GTSNPN and CDR2 SVGIG (reference sequence). The CDR3 spells CAWRDTGGNQPQHF. DNA for the CDR3: TGTGCCTGGAGGGACACAGGGGGTAATCAGCCCCAGCATTTT.

The V and J genes are TRBV27 and TRBJ1-6; no clear D gene. This CDR3 region has 15 residues. V lost 4 bases, J lost 9 bases, and 16 bases lay in between. From germline, CDR1 is MNHEY and CDR2 SMNVEV (reference sequence). As DNA, the CDR3 is TGTGCCAGCAGTTATGAGTCGTCAGTCGGTTCACCCCTCCACTTT. Protein sequence: CASSYESSVGSPLHF.

This chain joins TRBV6-1 and TRBJ2-7; 11 bases are a match to TRBD1. The J segment lost 3 bases and the V segment lost 0 bases, leaving 4 bases of the junction unmatched. The CDR3 totals 16 residues. From germline, CDR1 is MNHNS and CDR2 SASEGT. CDR3 region: CASSEAAGTGGYEQYF. DNA of the CDR3: TGTGCCAGCAGTGAAGCCGCGGGGACAGGGGGCTACGAGCAGTACTTC.

The chain employs TRBV19 and TRBJ1-5, with a possible D match to TRBD1 (6 bases). This CDR3 region has 15 residues. CDR1 is LNHDA, CDR2 SQIVND, per germline (reference sequence). V was shortened by 6 bases and J by 2 bases, with 14 bases between the two germline ends. CDR3 amino acids: CASSRTVRGNQPQHF. The CDR3, as DNA: TGTGCCAGTAGCCGGACAGTGAGGGGCAATCAGCCCCAGCATTTT.

The chain has TRBV9 and TRBJ1-1; a weak D match, TRBD1 (5 bases). Trimming pared 3 bases from V and 3 bases from J, leaving 15 bases between. From germline, CDR1 is SGDLS and CDR2 YYNGEE. The CDR3 spans 15 residues. In nucleotides, the CDR3 is TGTGCCAGCAGCGGGCCGAGGGGATTAGACACTGAAGCTTTCTTT. Translated: CASSGPRGLDTEAFF.

This chain joins TRBV1 and TRBJ2-7; the table calls TRBD2, which could not be checked here. TRBV1 is described as a pseudogene. This CDR3 is 15 amino acids long. The CDR3 reads CTSSLPRGGADQQYF. The CDR3 DNA follows: TGCACCAGCAGCCTCCCGAGGGGGGGCGCTGACCAGCAGTACTTC.

The chain joins TRBV27 to TRBJ2-3; TRBD1 matches 8 bases. The CDR3 is made up of 16 amino acids. The germline CDR1 and CDR2 sequences are MNHEY and SMNVEV (reference sequence). Trimming cost V 4 bases and J 5 bases; bases outside gene matches: 11. CDR3 nucleotides: TGTGCCAGCAGTTCCTCTCCGGGACAGGCTAAAGATACGCAGTATTTT. It yields the protein CASSSSPGQAKDTQYF.

The chain uses TRBV10-3 and TRBJ1-3, with D unresolved. CDR3 length: 15 residues. Germline V CDR1 and CDR2: ENHRY, SYGVKD. V was trimmed by 6 bases and J by 0 bases, leaving 12 bases between them. CDR3 sequence: CAIRSGGSSGNTIYF. The CDR3 DNA sequence: TGTGCCATCAGGTCGGGAGGATCCTCTGGAAACACCATATATTTT.

This chain joins TRBV27 and TRBJ2-5; the D gene is possibly TRBD2 (6 bases). Near its end, the DNA agrees better with TRBJ2-7, so the J call may be wrong. The V gene's germline CDR1 is MNHEY and CDR2 SMNVEV (reference sequence). The CDR3 has 15 residues. The CDR3 nucleotides are TGTGCCAGCAGCAGAAACGTGTTCGGGAGCTACGAGCAGTACTTC. This encodes CASSRNVFGSYEQYF.

J is TRBJ1-1 and V is TRBV27; 9 nucleotides agree with TRBD1. CDR3 length equals 18 residues. CDR1 MNHEY and CDR2 SMNVEV come from the germline V gene (reference sequence). The V and J ends lost 0 bases and 0 bases, in that order; junction bases with no gene match: 8. The DNA of the CDR3 is TGTGCCAGCAGTTTATCGCTGGGACAGGGAGGAATGAACACTGAAGCTTTCTTT. The encoded protein is CASSLSLGQGGMNTEAFF.

The chain joins TRBV6-1 to TRBJ1-2; the D gene is possibly TRBD1 (5 bases). The CDR3 is made up of 14 amino acids. Trimming cost V 7 bases and J 1 base, with 13 bases left between them. The germline CDR1 and CDR2 sequences are MNHNS and SASEGT. In DNA, the CDR3 is TGTGCCAGCACCTTCCGGGGCCGTAACTATGGCTACACCTTC. Protein sequence: CASTFRGRNYGYTF.

The CDR3 region has the DNA TGTGCCAGCAGTTTCGAGAGGAGGACCACTGAAGCTTTCTTT. Amino acid sequence: CASSFERRTTEAFF. The chain uses TRBV28 and TRBJ1-1; D is unresolved. This CDR3 is 14 amino acids long. V was pared by 3 bases and J by 4 bases, with 12 bases between. Germline assignment: CDR1 MDHEN and CDR2 SYDVKM.

The V and J genes are TRBV7-6 and TRBJ2-1, with 12 bases identical to TRBD2. The germline CDR1 and CDR2 sequences are SGHVS and FNYEAQ. V lost 2 bases to trimming and J lost 8 bases; unmatched junction nucleotides: 7. The CDR3 is 16 residues long. CDR3 residues: CASSLLRLAGGDEQFF. In nucleotides, the CDR3 is TGTGCCAGCAGCTTACTCAGGCTAGCGGGAGGGGATGAGCAGTTCTTC.

The genes are TRBV7-8 and TRBJ2-1, with a possible D match to TRBD2 (5 bases). Germline assignment: CDR1 SGHVS and CDR2 FQNEAQ. V lost 5 bases and J 6 bases, leaving 14 bases between the germline ends. This CDR3 is built from 14 residues. CDR3 sequence reads: CASSPGINANEQFF. The CDR3 DNA reads TGTGCCAGCAGCCCCGGGATAAATGCCAATGAGCAGTTCTTC.

The chain uses TRBV7-9 and TRBJ2-1; D is unclear. This CDR3 spans 13 amino acids. The ends were cut back, 3 bases at V and 4 bases at J, with 7 bases in the middle. In germline, CDR1 is SEHNR, CDR2 FQNEAQ (reference sequence). The CDR3 spells CASSLQQYNEQFF. Written as DNA, the CDR3 is TGTGCCAGCAGCTTGCAACAGTACAATGAGCAGTTCTTC. Variable domain in full (rest from reference TRBV7-9 and TRBJ2-1): DTGVSQNPRHKITKRGQNVTFRCDPISEHNRLYWYRQTLGQGPEFLTYFQNEAQLEKSRLLSDRFSAERPKGSFSTLEIQRTEQGDSAMYLCASSLQQYNEQFFGPGTRLTVL.

V usage is TRBV7-6 and J usage is TRBJ1-2; 7 bases are shared with TRBD1. Per germline, CDR1 SGHVS and CDR2 FNYEAQ. V dropped 6 bases and J dropped 6; count of bases not matched to a gene: 7. CDR3 length: 13 residues. CDR3 loop: CASSLDRVHGYTF. The CDR3 DNA reads as TGTGCCAGCAGTCTAGACAGGGTCCATGGCTACACCTTC. Looking up the rest from reference TRBV7-6 and TRBJ1-2 gives the full variable domain: GAGVSQSPRYKVTKRGQDVALRCDPISGHVSLYWYRQALGQGPEFLTYFNYEAQQDKSGLPNDRFSAERPEGSISTLTIQRTEQRDSAMYRCASSLDRVHGYTFGSGTRLTVV.

This chain uses TRBV2 with TRBJ2-5; a weak D match, TRBD2 (7 bases). V lost 3 bases and J lost 2, with 22 bases in between. CDR3 length: 18 amino acids. Germline CDR1 reads SNHLY; CDR2 reads FYNNEI. CDR3: CASSERIGGLWEQETQYF. The CDR3 region has the DNA TGTGCCAGCAGTGAGAGGATCGGGGGGCTCTGGGAACAAGAGACCCAGTACTTC. The full variable domain, with the rest looked up from reference TRBV2 and TRBJ2-5, is EPEVTQTPSHQVTQMGQEVILRCVPISNHLYFYWYRQILGQKVEFLVSFYNNEISEKSEIFDDQFSVERPDGSNFTLKIRSTKLEDSAMYFCASSERIGGLWEQETQYFGPGTRLLVL.

A few counts support this clone. The chain recombines TRBV30 with TRBJ2-2; D is unclear. Trimming left V 3 bases short and J 3 bases short, with 8 bases between. Germline V gene lookup returns CDR1 GTSNPN and CDR2 SVGIG (reference sequence). This CDR3 is 13 amino acids long. CDR3 DNA: TGTGCCTGGAGAGGATTTTACACCGGGGAGCTGTTTTTT. Encoded protein: CAWRGFYTGELFF.

V gene TRBV18 combines with J gene TRBJ1-3; D gene uncertain. The CDR3 has 14 amino acids. Per the germline V gene, CDR1 is KGHSH and CDR2 is LQKENI. The V gene lost 2 bases and the J gene lost 2 bases, with 7 bases spanning the gap. CDR3: CASSPGVAGNTIYF. The CDR3 DNA reads as TGTGCCAGCTCACCAGGGGTTGCTGGAAACACCATATATTTT.

This rearrangement joins TRBV7-2 to TRBJ2-7; a possible D gene is TRBD2 (6 bases). Trimming left V 6 bases short and J 5 bases short, with 20 bases between. The CDR3 has 15 amino acids. Germline V lookup: CDR1 SGHTA, CDR2 FQGNSA. The CDR3 here is CASRLDQRAYDEQYF. DNA for the CDR3: TGTGCCAGCAGACTCGACCAGCGGGCTTATGACGAGCAGTACTTC.

This chain uses TRBV30 with TRBJ1-2, with 9 positions matching TRBD1. This CDR3 contains 14 residues. Germline V gene sequence: CDR1 GTSNPN, CDR2 SVGIG (reference sequence). V dropped 0 bases and J dropped 3; count of bases not matched to a gene: 2. CDR3 in amino acids: CAWSVTGGYYGYTF. CDR3 sequence (DNA): TGTGCCTGGAGTGTCACAGGGGGCTACTATGGCTACACCTTC.